This T cell receptor beta chain was found in a study of shared clonotypes between healthy human individuals. Turning to the study itself: The study drew on a couple of women and a few men aged 18 to 49 as donors. Three plates each covered CD4 naive and memory; CD8 naive two, CD8 memory one.

The test was conducted at deep level. Sequencing was performed with immunoSEQ multiplex PCR; in TCRdb, only in-frame clones are kept and a portion is missing. The repertoire holds about 820,000 clones, with 90% to 95% as singletons. CD45RO-negative, CCR7-positively selected cells formed the naive CD8 fraction, excluding terminally differentiated effector memory CD45RA+ cells. Of note for this clone: No antigen is known for it.

Germline values: CDR1 MDHEN, CDR2 SYDVKM. The V and J ends lost 2 bases and 10 bases respectively, with 9 bases between them. This CDR3 is 12 amino acids long. Study-wide findings and caveats: The study's rarefaction showed incomplete sorted-subset sequencing despite large depth.

The sequencing sample was made of naive CD8+ T cells sorted from blood. The V gene is TRBV28, the J gene TRBJ1-5; no definite D call. The TCR was taken from a man under 40 in good health. Here the CDR3 reads CASSLPQSPQHF. DNA for the CDR3: TGTGCCAGCAGTTTACCGCAAAGCCCCCAGCATTTT.